This T cell receptor (beta chain) originates from a study of early T cells in non-severe SARS-CoV-2 infection. Whole-study results and caveats: There was a bias toward anti-spike CD8 responses in VDJdb matching, which missed private and CD4 specificities.

Separate cDNA molecules each had unique molecular identifiers attached to them. From the 5' RACE reads, TCRdb called clonotypes with MiXCR, one entry per CDR3 protein. The sample records tens of thousands of distinct CDR3 sequences, 10% to 15% being singletons. Notes on this clonotype: The antigen is undetermined.

V lost 1 base and J lost 7, with 14 bases in between. The CDR3 contains 13 residues. Germline V gives CDR1 SQVTM, CDR2 ANQGSEA. The chain combines TRBV29-1 with TRBJ2-7; no clear D. Sequences were obtained from whole blood. The source of this sequence is an adult who was a healthcare worker with PCR-confirmed SARS-CoV-2 infection or an uninfected control (not recorded which). CDR3 sequence: CSVEGPDRREQYF. Written as DNA, the CDR3 is TGCAGCGTTGAAGGGCCCGACCGGAGAGAGCAGTACTTC.